In this sample, the clone carrying this T cell receptor (beta chain) turned up a few times. Its antigen remains unknown. The data are from a study of T cell repertoires in aging, cancer and after chemotherapy. Overall study results and limits: Immunological memory after chemotherapy cannot be judged from the repertoire data.

Germline V gene data show CDR1 as MNHEY and CDR2 as SVGEGT. Trimming took off 4 bases at V and 6 bases at J, with 14 bases between the two ends. The CDR3 contains 14 residues. Amplification of TCR beta used genomic DNA extracted from peripheral blood. Rearranged V-D-J TRB sequences were amplified with a mixed TRB-A/B primer pool. From the multiplex PCR reads, TCRdb called clonotypes with MiXCR, one entry per CDR3 protein. This table holds around 9,200 distinct CDR3 sequences, approximately 33% found once. V gene TRBV6-2 or TRBV6-3 combines with J gene TRBJ2-3; D gene uncertain. The sequencing sample was made of blood. The receptor was isolated from a human donor in good health. The donor label of this sample is uncertain. The CDR3 sequence: CASSFGPGVDTQYF. The CDR3 nucleotides are TGTGCCAGCAGTTTCGGACCTGGTGTGGATACGCAGTATTTT.